Listed here are 5 T cell receptor beta chains from one sample, sequenced in a study of blood T cell repertoires in COVID-19. Assay: immunoSEQ multiplex PCR; the TCRdb copy retains only in-frame clones and omits some. The sample shows over 50,000 clones, around 77% of them seen only once. What was sequenced was peripheral blood. The receptors were gathered from a man older than 75 with active or convalescent COVID-19.

The chain links TRBV14 to TRBJ2-5; 14 bases agree with TRBD2. Germline V CDR1 and CDR2: SGHDN, FVKESK. The CDR3 is made up of 17 amino acids. V lost 4 bases to trimming and J lost 5 bases; unmatched junction nucleotides: 9. The CDR3 coding sequence is TGTGCCAGCAGCCCAGGACTAGCGGGGGGAGGTAGGGAGACCCAGTACTTC. Its protein product is CASSPGLAGGGRETQYF.

This clone was seen only a few times. V is TRBV27 and J is TRBJ2-3, with 8 bases aligning to TRBD1. Germline V gene lookup returns CDR1 MNHEY and CDR2 SMNVEV (reference sequence). Losses at the gene ends were 7 bases for V and 4 bases for J; bases not matched to a gene: 4. The CDR3 has 13 residues. CDR3 in amino acids: CASTPGGADTQYF. The DNA of the CDR3 is TGTGCCAGCACTCCAGGGGGCGCAGATACGCAGTATTTT.

V gene TRBV6-5 combines with J gene TRBJ1-6; 8 bases are shared with TRBD1. The CDR3 spans 15 residues. Trimming at V came to 2 bases and at J to 17 bases, leaving 14 bases not matched to a gene. Germline-derived CDR1 and CDR2 are MNHEY and SVGAGI. The CDR3 DNA is TGTGCCAGCAGTTACGTAGGGACAGGCCCTACAGAGGTCCACTTT. Its translation is CASSYVGTGPTEVHF.

The genes are TRBV20-1 and TRBJ2-3, with TRBD2 identical over 15 bases. Germline-derived CDR1 and CDR2 are DFQATT and SNEGSKA (reference sequence). This CDR3 is 17 amino acids long. V gave up 3 bases and J gave up 5 bases; unmatched junction bases: 9. The CDR3 DNA reads TGCAGTGCTAGTGCTCCGGGACTAGCGGGAGGTTTAGATACGCAGTATTTT. Its translation: CSASAPGLAGGLDTQYF.

The rearrangement uses TRBV29-1 and TRBJ2-7; D might be TRBD2 (6 bases). The CDR3 loop spans 13 amino acids. Germline assignment: CDR1 SQVTM and CDR2 ANQGSEA. Deletions cut 3 bases from V and 3 bases from J, with 12 bases between. CDR3 nucleotide sequence: TGCAGCGTTGAGGCGGGGAAAAACTACGAGCAGTACTTC. This translates into CSVEAGKNYEQYF.